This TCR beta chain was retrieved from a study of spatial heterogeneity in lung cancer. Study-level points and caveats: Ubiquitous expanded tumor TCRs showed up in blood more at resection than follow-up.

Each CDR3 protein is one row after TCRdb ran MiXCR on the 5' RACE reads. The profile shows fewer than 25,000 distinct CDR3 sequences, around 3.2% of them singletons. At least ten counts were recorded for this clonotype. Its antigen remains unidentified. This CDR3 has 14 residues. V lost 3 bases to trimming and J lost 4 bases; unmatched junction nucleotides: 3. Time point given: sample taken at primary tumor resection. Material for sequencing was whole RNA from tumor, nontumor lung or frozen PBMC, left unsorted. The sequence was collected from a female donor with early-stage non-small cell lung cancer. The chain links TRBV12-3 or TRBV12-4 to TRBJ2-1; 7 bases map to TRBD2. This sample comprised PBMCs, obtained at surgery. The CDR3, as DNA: TGTGCCAGCAGTTTGGGGACTATTTACAATGAGCAGTTCTTC. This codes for CASSLGTIYNEQFF.